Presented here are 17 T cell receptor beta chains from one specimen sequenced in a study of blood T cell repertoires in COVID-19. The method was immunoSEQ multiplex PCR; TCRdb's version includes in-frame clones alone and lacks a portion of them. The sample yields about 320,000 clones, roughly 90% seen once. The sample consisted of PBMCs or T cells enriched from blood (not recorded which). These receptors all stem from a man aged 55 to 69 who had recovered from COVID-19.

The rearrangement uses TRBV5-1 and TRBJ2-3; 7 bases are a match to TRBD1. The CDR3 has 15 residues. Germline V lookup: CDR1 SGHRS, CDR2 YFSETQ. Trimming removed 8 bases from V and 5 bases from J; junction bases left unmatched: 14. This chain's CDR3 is CASTAGTSGGDTQYF. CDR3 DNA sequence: TGCGCCAGTACCGCCGGGACCTCAGGGGGAGATACGCAGTATTTT.

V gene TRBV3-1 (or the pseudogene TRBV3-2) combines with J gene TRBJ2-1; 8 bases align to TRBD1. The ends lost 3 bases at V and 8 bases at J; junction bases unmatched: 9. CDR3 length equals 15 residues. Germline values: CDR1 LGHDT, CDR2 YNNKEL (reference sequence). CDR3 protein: CASSQRTGWKDEQFF. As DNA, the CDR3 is TGTGCCAGCAGCCAGCGGACAGGGTGGAAGGATGAGCAGTTCTTC.

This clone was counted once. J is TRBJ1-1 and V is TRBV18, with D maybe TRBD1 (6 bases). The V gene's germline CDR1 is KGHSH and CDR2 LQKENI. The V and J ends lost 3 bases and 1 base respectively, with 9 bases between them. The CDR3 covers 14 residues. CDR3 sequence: CASSPRTANTEAFF. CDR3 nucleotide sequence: TGTGCCAGCTCACCTCGGACAGCGAACACTGAAGCTTTCTTT.

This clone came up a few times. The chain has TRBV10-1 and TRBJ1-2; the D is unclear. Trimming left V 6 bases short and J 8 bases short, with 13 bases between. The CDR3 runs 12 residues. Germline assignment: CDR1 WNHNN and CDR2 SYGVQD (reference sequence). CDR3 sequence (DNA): TGCGCCAGCAGAGCGGGCTTTTTAGGCTACACCTTC. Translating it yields CASRAGFLGYTF.

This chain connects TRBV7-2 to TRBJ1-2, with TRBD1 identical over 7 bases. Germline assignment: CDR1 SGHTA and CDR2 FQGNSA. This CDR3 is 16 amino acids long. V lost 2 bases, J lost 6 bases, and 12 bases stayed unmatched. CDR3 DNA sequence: TGTGCCAGCAGCTTACAACCTACAGGGGTAAGCGATGGCTACACCTTC. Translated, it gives CASSLQPTGVSDGYTF.

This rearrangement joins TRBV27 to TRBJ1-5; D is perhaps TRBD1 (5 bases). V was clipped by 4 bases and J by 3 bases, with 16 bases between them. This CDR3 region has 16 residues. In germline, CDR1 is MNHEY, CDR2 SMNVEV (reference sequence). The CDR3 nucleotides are TGTGCCAGCAGTTCCTTACCGACAGTCGCCAATCAGCCCCAGCATTTT. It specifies CASSSLPTVANQPQHF.

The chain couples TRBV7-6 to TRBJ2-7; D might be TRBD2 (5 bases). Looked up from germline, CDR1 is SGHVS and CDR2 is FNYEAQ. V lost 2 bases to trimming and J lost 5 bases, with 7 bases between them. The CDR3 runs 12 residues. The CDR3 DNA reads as TGTGCCAGCAGCTTAATCGGGGACGAGCAGTACTTC. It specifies CASSLIGDEQYF.

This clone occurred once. The CDR3 loop reads CASSSGQGRNQPQHF. CDR3 bases: TGTGCCAGCAGTTCGGGACAGGGGCGCAATCAGCCCCAGCATTTT. V usage is TRBV6-6 and J usage is TRBJ1-5; 10 bases fit TRBD1. Losses at the gene ends were 4 bases for V and 2 bases for J; bases not matched to a gene: 2. Germline CDR1 reads MNHNY; CDR2 reads SVGAGI (reference sequence). This CDR3 comprises 15 residues.

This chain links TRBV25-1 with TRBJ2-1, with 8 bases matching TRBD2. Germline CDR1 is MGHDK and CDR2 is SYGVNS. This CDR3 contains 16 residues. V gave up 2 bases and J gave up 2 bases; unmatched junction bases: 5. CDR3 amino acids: CASSEIAGLPYNEQFF. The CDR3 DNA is TGTGCCAGCAGTGAAATAGCGGGGCTACCCTACAATGAGCAGTTCTTC.

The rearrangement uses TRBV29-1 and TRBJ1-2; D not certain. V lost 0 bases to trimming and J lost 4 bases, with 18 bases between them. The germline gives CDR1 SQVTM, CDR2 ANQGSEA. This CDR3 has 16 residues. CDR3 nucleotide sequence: TGCAGCGTTGAAGATCAGCCTTCCCCGGGAGTCTATGGCTACACCTTC. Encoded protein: CSVEDQPSPGVYGYTF.

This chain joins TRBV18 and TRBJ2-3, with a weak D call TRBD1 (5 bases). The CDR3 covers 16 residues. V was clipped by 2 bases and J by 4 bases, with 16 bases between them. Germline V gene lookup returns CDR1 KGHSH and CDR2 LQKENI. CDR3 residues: CASSPISGIGPDTQYF. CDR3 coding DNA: TGTGCCAGCTCACCAATTTCAGGGATTGGCCCAGATACGCAGTATTTT.

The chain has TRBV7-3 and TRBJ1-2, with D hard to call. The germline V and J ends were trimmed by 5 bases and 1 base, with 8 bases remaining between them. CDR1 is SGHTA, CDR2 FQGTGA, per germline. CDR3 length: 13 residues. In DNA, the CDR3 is TGTGCCAGCAGCGCCGGGAGTAACTATGGCTACACCTTC. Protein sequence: CASSAGSNYGYTF.

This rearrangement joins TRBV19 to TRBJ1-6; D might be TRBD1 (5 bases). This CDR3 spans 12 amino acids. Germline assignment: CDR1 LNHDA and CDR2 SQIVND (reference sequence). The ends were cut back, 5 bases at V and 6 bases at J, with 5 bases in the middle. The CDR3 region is CASSDSNSPLHF. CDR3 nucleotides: TGTGCCAGTAGTGACAGTAATTCACCCCTCCACTTT.

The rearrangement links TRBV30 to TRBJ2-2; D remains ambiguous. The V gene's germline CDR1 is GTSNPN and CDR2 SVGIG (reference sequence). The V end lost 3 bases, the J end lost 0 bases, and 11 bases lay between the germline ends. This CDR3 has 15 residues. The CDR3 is CAWRSFRANTGELFF. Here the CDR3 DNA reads TGTGCCTGGAGGTCCTTTCGGGCGAACACCGGGGAGCTGTTTTTT.

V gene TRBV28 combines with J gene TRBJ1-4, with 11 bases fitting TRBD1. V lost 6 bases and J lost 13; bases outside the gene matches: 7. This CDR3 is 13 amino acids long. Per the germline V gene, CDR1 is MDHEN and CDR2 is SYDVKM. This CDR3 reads CASRFGGQGGLFF. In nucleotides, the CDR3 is TGTGCCAGCAGATTCGGGGGACAGGGGGGACTGTTTTTT.

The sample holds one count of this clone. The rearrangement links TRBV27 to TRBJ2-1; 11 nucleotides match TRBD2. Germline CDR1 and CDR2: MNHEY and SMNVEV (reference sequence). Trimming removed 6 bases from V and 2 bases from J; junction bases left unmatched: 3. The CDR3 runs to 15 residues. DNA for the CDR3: TGTGCCAGCAGGGAACTAGCGGGAGCCTACAATGAGCAGTTCTTC. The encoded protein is CASRELAGAYNEQFF.

CDR3 residues: CASSLPDSGANVLTF. In DNA form, the CDR3 reads TGCGCCAGCAGCCTGCCAGACTCTGGGGCCAACGTCCTGACTTTC. This rearrangement joins TRBV5-1 to TRBJ2-6; D not resolved. Between the trimmed V and J ends, which lost 4 bases and 0 bases, there was a span of 8 bases. Germline-derived CDR1 and CDR2 are SGHRS and YFSETQ. The length of the CDR3 is 15 residues. The full variable domain, rest sourced from reference TRBV5-1 and TRBJ2-6, is KAGVTQTPRYLIKTRGQQVTLSCSPISGHRSVSWYQQTPGQGLQFLFEYFSETQRNKGNFPGRFSGRQFSNSRSEMNVSTLELGDSALYLCASSLPDSGANVLTFGAGSRLTVL.